A single T cell receptor (beta chain) is shown here with its context. Its antigen is undetermined. The junction shows a germline mismatch at one end, possibly a read error. The sample is drawn from a study of T cells in tumors after PD-1 blockade. Across the whole study: Daily vismodegib 150 mg continued in a subset of anti-PD-1-treated patients. On average, tumor samples gave about 25,000 TCR templates and approximately 6,000 unique clonotypes. Study-wide results and caveats: Some novel exhausted tumor clones appeared in pre-treatment blood, suggesting peripheral recruitment.

From germline, CDR1 is MGHRA and CDR2 YSYEKL. The CDR3 covers 9 residues. Sequenced by immunoSEQ multiplex PCR; TCRdb stores in-frame clones only, minus some. The data hold 1,500 or so clones, with roughly 80% observed a single time. The source of this sequence is a human donor with basal cell carcinoma. Sample: tumor tissue, taken after anti-PD-1 treatment. This chain connects TRBV4-1 to TRBJ1-1, with D hard to call. CDR3: CASSQGSQF. CDR3 coding DNA: TGCGCCAGCAGCCAAGGATCACAGTTT.